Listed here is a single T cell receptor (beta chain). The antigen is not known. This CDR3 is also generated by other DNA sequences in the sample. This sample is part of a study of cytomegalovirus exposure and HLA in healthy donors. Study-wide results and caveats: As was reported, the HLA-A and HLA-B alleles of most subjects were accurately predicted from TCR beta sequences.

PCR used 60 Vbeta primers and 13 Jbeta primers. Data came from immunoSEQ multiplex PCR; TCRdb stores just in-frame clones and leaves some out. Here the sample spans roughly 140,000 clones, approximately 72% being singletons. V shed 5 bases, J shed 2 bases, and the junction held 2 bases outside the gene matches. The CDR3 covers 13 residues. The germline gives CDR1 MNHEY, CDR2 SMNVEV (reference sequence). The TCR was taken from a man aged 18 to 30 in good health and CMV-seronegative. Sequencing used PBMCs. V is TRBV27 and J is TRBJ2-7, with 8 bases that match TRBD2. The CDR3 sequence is CASSPGLAYEQYF. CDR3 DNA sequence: TGTGCCAGCAGTCCGGGACTAGCCTACGAGCAGTACTTC.